Below are 5 T cell receptor beta chains sequenced from a single sample in a study of blood T cell repertoires in COVID-19. The method was immunoSEQ multiplex PCR; TCRdb's version includes in-frame clones alone and lacks a portion of them. The table records 200,000 to 250,000 clones, around three quarters of them present only once. Sequences were obtained from peripheral blood. These receptors all stem from a woman in her seventies with acute or convalescent COVID-19.

This chain links TRBV5-1 with TRBJ2-3; 9 bases match TRBD2. Looked up from germline, CDR1 is SGHRS and CDR2 is YFSETQ. V shed 7 bases and J 4 bases; nucleotides not matched to a gene: 10. The CDR3 extends over 15 amino acids. Here the CDR3 reads CASSPRGGGSDTQYF. The CDR3 DNA reads as TGCGCCAGCTCGCCCCGCGGGGGGGGCTCAGATACGCAGTATTTT.

This clone was counted only a few times. The rearrangement links TRBV19 to TRBJ1-5; D call uncertain. V was trimmed by 0 bases and J by 6 bases, leaving 6 bases between them. Germline V lookup: CDR1 LNHDA, CDR2 SQIVND (reference sequence). The CDR3 sequence is 13 residues long. CDR3 DNA: TGTGCCAGTAGTATAGACACGCGTCAGCCCCAGCATTTT. This sequence encodes CASSIDTRQPQHF.

The CDR3 DNA is TGTGCCAGCAGCTCTTCTAGTATCCGGTACAATGAGCAGTTCTTC. It is translated as CASSSSSIRYNEQFF. The chain joins TRBV7-2 to TRBJ2-1; D unclear. This CDR3 comprises 15 residues. Per the germline V gene, CDR1 is SGHTA and CDR2 is FQGNSA. V was trimmed by 4 bases and J by 4 bases, leaving 14 bases between them.

The chain links TRBV19 to TRBJ2-3; 8 bases line up with TRBD2. V shed 3 bases and J 6 bases; nucleotides not matched to a gene: 8. Looked up from germline, CDR1 is LNHDA and CDR2 is SQIVND (reference sequence). CDR3 length: 15 residues. The CDR3 coding sequence is TGTGCCAGTAGTATCGAAGGACTAGCAGGGGATACGCAGTATTTT. This gives the protein CASSIEGLAGDTQYF.

The V gene is TRBV30, the J gene TRBJ1-2; D uncertain. Trimming removed 0 bases at V and 8 bases at J, with 13 bases between. The V gene's germline CDR1 is GTSNPN and CDR2 SVGIG (reference sequence). This CDR3 spans 13 amino acids. In nucleotides, the CDR3 is TGTGCCTGGAGTGTTGGCAGATCACAGGGCTACACCTTC. Translation: CAWSVGRSQGYTF.